This TCR beta chain was recovered during a study of T cell repertoires in cytomegalovirus infection. Study overall: It was the public TCR beta signatures that indicated both CMV infection and matching HLA type. Overall study findings and caveats: Pooled public TCR beta family frequency picked out CMV carriers with the relevant HLA.

In its sample, this clonotype was seen a few times. Its antigen remains unidentified. V was pared by 0 bases and J by 2 bases, with 5 bases between. CDR1 is MNHEY, CDR2 SMNVEV, per germline (reference sequence). The CDR3 has 13 amino acids. TCRdb re-called the reads through MiXCR, storing one row per CDR3 protein. The repertoire holds roughly 300,000 distinct CDR3 sequences, with more than 20% as singletons. Input material: PBMCs. This TCR came from a human donor in good health (CMV status not recorded). Some clones in this sample may be carry-over from other donors' samples. This chain joins TRBV27 and TRBJ2-7; D unresolved. The CDR3 DNA reads TGTGCCAGCAGTTTATCTAGGGCCTACGAGCAGTACTTC. Protein product: CASSLSRAYEQYF.